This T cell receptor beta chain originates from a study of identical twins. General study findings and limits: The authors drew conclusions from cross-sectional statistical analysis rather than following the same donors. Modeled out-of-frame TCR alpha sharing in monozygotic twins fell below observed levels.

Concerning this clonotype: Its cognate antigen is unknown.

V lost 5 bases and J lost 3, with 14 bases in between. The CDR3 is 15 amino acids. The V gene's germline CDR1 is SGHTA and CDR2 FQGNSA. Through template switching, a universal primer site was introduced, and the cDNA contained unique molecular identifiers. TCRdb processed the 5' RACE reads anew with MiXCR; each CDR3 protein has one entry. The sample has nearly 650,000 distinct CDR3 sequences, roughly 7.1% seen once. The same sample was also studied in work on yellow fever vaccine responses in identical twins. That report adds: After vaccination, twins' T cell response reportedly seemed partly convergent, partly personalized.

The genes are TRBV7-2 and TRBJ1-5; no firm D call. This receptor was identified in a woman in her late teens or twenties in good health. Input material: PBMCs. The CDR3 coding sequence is TGTGCCAGCAGCCCCTACGAGGGCTACAATCAGCCCCAGCATTTT. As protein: CASSPYEGYNQPQHF.